This T cell receptor (beta chain) was retrieved from a study of cytomegalovirus exposure and HLA in healthy donors. The PCR had 60 Vbeta and 13 Jbeta primers. As originally analysed: Roughly 11 million shared chains were among the about 80 million unique TCR beta chains that a later analysis counted. Profiling relied on immunoSEQ multiplex PCR, and the TCRdb table lists in-frame clones only, not all of them. That table is the source of V, J and clone size, and D and trimming were worked out from the DNA. The repertoire holds roughly 170,000 clones, over 60% seen once, with 1.5% in the top ten. Points on this clone: Antigen: not known.

The CDR3 is 15 amino acids. From germline, CDR1 is LGHNA and CDR2 YNFKEQ. Trimming removed 0 bases from V and 5 bases from J, with 13 bases in between. Study-level findings and limits: In a later analysis, TCR association rates varied by HLA locus: DRB1 most, HLA-C fewest.

The source is a girl under 18 in good health and CMV-seronegative. The chain joins TRBV4-2 to TRBJ1-1; D perhaps matches TRBD1 (5 bases). Sequencing used PBMCs. The CDR3 region has the DNA TGTGCCAGCAGCCAAGACCGGGGGGGGGTGACTGAAGCTTTCTTT. Translation: CASSQDRGGVTEAFF.